This entry features one TCR beta chain sequence. Germline V gives CDR1 WNHNN, CDR2 SYGVQD (reference sequence). The CDR3 is 15 amino acids. V was shortened by 3 bases and J by 0 bases, with 9 bases between the two germline ends. The sample is drawn from a study of blood T cell repertoires in COVID-19. Data came from immunoSEQ multiplex PCR; TCRdb stores just in-frame clones and leaves some out. The sample yields more than 300,000 clones, roughly 91% seen once. Sequences were obtained from peripheral blood. This receptor was identified in a young woman with COVID-19, enrolled during active disease. This chain links TRBV10-1 with TRBJ2-1, with D tentatively TRBD2 (5 bases). In nucleotides, the CDR3 is TGCGCCAGCAGTGAATTGGGGAGCTCCTACAATGAGCAGTTCTTC. Its protein is CASSELGSSYNEQFF.